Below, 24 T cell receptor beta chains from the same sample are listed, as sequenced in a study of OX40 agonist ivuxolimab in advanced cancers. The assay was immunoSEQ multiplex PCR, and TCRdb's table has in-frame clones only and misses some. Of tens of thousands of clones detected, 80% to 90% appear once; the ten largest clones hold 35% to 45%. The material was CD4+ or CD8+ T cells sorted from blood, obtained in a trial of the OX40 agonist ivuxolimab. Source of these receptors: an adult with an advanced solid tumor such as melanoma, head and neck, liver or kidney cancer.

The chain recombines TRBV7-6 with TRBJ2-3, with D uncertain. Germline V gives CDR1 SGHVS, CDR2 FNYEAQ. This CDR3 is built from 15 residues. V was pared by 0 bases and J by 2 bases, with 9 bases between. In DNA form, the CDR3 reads TGTGCCAGCAGCTTAGCGGGATTTGACACAGATACGCAGTATTTT. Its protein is CASSLAGFDTDTQYF. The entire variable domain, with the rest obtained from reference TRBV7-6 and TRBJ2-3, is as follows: GAGVSQSPRYKVTKRGQDVALRCDPISGHVSLYWYRQALGQGPEFLTYFNYEAQQDKSGLPNDRFSAERPEGSISTLTIQRTEQRDSAMYRCASSLAGFDTDTQYFGPGTRLTVL.

This CDR3 is CASSLGLTGTASTDTQYF. The CDR3 DNA reads as TGTGCCAGCAGCTTAGGCCTTACTGGGACGGCTAGCACAGATACGCAGTATTTT. This chain uses TRBV13 with TRBJ2-3, with D possibly being TRBD1 or TRBD2 (5 bases each). Germline-derived CDR1 and CDR2 are PRHDT and FYEKMQ (reference sequence). The CDR3 has 18 residues. V was pared by 0 bases and J by 0 bases, with 16 bases between.

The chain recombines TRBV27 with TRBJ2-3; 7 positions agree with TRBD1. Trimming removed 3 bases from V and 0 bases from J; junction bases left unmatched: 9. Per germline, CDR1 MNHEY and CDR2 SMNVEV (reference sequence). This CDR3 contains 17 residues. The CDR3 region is CASSFEPLDRSTDTQYF. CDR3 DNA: TGTGCCAGCAGTTTCGAGCCATTGGACAGGAGCACAGATACGCAGTATTTT.

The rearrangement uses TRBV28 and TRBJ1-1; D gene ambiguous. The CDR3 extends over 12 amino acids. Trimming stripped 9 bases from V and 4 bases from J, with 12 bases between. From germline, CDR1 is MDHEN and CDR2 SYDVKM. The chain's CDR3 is CASLEIVTEAFF. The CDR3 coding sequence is TGTGCCAGTTTAGAAATTGTCACTGAAGCTTTCTTT.

This CDR3 reads CASSQAGWRAFF. The CDR3 DNA sequence: TGCGCCAGCAGCCAAGCAGGGTGGCGGGCTTTCTTT. This chain links TRBV4-1 with TRBJ1-1, with D perhaps TRBD1 (5 bases). Germline CDR1 MGHRA, CDR2 YSYEKL. Trimming pared 1 base from V and 11 bases from J, leaving 11 bases between. There are 12 residues in the CDR3.

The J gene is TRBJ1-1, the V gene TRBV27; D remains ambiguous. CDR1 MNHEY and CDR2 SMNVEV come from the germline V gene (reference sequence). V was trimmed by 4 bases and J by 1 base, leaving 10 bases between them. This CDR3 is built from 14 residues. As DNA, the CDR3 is TGTGCCAGCAGTTCCATCGACACGAACACTGAAGCTTTCTTT. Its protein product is CASSSIDTNTEAFF.

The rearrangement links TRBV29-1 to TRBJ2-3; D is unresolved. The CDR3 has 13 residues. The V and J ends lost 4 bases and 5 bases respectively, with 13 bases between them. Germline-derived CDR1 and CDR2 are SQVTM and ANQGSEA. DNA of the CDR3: TGCAGCGTTGTTGGTAGGTCGAGAGATACGCAGTATTTT. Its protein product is CSVVGRSRDTQYF.

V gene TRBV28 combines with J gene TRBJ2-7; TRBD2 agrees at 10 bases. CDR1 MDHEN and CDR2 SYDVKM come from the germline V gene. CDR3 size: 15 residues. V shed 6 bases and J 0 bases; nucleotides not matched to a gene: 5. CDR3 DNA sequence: TGTGCCAGCAGAACCTCTAGCGGGAGCTCCTACGAGCAGTACTTC. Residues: CASRTSSGSSYEQYF.

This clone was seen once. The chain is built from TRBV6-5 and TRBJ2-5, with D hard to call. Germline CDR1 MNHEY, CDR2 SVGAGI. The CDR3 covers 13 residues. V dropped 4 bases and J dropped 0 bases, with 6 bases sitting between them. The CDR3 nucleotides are TGTGCCAGCAGTTCTGGGTACCAAGAGACCCAGTACTTC. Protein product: CASSSGYQETQYF.

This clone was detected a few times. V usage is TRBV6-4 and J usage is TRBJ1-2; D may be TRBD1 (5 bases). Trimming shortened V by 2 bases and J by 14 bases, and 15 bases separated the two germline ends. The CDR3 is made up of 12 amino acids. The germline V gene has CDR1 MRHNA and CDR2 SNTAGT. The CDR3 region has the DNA TGTGCCAGCAGTGACCCGGGACGGGAGGTGACCTTC. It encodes CASSDPGREVTF.

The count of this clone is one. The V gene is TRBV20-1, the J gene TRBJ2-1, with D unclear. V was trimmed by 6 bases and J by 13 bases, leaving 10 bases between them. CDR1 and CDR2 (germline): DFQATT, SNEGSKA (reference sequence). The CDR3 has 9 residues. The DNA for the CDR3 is TGCAGTGCGTTGGCGAATCAGTTCTTC. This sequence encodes CSALANQFF.

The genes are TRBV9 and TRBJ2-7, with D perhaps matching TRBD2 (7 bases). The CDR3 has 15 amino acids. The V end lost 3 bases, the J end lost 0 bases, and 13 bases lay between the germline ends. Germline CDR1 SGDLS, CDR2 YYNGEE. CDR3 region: CASSAMGGGSYEQYF. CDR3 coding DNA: TGTGCCAGCAGCGCCATGGGAGGGGGCTCCTACGAGCAGTACTTC.

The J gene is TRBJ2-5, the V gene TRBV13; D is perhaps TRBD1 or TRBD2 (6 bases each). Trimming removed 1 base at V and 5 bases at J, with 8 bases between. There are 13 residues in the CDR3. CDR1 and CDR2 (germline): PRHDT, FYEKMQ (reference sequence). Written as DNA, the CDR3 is TGTGCCAGCAGCTTAGAGGGGGGTGAGACCCAGTACTTC. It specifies CASSLEGGETQYF.

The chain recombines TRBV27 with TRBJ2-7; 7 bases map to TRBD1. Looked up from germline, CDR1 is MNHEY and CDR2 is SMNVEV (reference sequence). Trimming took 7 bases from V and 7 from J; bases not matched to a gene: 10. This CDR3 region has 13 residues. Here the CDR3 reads CASTPRDSPEQYF. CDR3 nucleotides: TGTGCCAGCACCCCACGGGACAGCCCTGAGCAGTACTTC.

Written as DNA, the CDR3 is TGTGCCAGCAGCGGAAGGACAGTAAATGGCTACACCTTC. Translation: CASSGRTVNGYTF. The V and J genes are TRBV9 and TRBJ1-2, with D maybe TRBD1 (6 bases). The CDR3 totals 13 residues. CDR1 and CDR2 (germline): SGDLS, YYNGEE. Trimming removed 3 bases at V and 6 bases at J, with 12 bases between. Together with reference TRBV9 and TRBJ1-2, the CDR3 gives the full variable domain: DSGVTQTPKHLITATGQRVTLRCSPRSGDLSVYWYQQSLDQGLQFLIQYYNGEERAKGNILERFSAQQFPDLHSELNLSSLELGDSALYFCASSGRTVNGYTFGSGTRLTVV.

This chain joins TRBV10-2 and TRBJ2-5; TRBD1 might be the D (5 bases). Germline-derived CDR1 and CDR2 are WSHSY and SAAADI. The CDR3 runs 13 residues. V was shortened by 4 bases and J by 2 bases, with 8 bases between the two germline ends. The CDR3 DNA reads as TGCGCCAGCAGTGGACAGTTTCAAGAGACCCAGTACTTC. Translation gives CASSGQFQETQYF.

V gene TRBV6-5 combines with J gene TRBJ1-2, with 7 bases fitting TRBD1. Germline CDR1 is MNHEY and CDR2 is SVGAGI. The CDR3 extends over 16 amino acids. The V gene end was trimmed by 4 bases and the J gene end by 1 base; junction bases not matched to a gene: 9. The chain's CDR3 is CASSLRTGEVNYGYTF. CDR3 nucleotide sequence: TGTGCCAGCAGTTTACGGACAGGAGAGGTTAACTATGGCTACACCTTC.

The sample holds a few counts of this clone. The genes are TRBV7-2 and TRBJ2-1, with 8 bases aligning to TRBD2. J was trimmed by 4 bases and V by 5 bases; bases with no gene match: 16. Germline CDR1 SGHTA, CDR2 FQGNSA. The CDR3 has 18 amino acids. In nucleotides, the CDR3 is TGTGCCAGCAGCCCCGCCCCCTATAGCGGGGAAATTTACAATGAGCAGTTCTTC. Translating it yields CASSPAPYSGEIYNEQFF.

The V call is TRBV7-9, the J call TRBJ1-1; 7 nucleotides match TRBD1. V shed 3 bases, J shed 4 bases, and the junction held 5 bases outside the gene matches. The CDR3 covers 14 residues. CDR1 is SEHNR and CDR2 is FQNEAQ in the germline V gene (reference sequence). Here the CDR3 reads CASSFQGEVTEAFF. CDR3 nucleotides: TGTGCCAGCAGCTTCCAGGGGGAGGTCACTGAAGCTTTCTTT.

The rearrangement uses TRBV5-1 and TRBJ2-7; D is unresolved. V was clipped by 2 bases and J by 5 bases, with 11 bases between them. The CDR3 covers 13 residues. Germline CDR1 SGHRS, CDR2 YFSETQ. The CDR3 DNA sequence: TGCGCCAGCAGCTTTTGGCCAGAGGACGAGCAGTACTTC. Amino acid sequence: CASSFWPEDEQYF.

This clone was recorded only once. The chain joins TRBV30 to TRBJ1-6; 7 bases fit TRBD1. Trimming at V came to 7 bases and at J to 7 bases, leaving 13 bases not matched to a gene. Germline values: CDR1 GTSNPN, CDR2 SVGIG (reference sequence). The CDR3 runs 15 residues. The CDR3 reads CAYQPPGTVNSPLHF. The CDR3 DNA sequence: TGTGCCTACCAACCACCCGGGACAGTAAATTCACCCCTCCACTTT.

CDR3 sequence: CASSLDVRGAYEQYF. The CDR3, as DNA: TGTGCCAGCAGCTTAGACGTCAGGGGAGCCTACGAGCAGTACTTC. J is TRBJ2-7 and V is TRBV13, with D possibly matching TRBD1 (6 bases). V was pared by 1 base and J by 2 bases, with 12 bases between. Germline assignment: CDR1 PRHDT and CDR2 FYEKMQ (reference sequence). This CDR3 is built from 15 residues. The variable domain in full, completed from reference TRBV13 and TRBJ2-7, reads AAGVIQSPRHLIKEKRETATLKCYPIPRHDTVYWYQQGPGQDPQFLISFYEKMQSDKGSIPDRFSAQQFSDYHSELNMSSLELGDSALYFCASSLDVRGAYEQYFGPGTRLTVT.

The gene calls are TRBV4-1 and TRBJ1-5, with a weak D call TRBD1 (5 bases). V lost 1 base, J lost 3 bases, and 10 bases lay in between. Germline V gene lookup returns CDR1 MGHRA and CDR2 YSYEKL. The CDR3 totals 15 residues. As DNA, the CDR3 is TGCGCCAGCAGCCAAGCGGGGGTCTACAATCAGCCCCAGCATTTT. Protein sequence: CASSQAGVYNQPQHF.

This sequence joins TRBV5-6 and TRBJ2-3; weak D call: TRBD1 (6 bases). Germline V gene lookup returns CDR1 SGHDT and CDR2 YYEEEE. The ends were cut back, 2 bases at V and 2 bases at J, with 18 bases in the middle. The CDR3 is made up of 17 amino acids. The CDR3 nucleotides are TGTGCCAGCAGCTTAGCCTGGGCTAGGGGACACACAGATACGCAGTATTTT. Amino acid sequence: CASSLAWARGHTDTQYF.